A single sample is the source of the 18 T cell receptor beta chains below, sequenced in a study of monozygotic twins with inflammatory bowel disease. TCRdb re-called the 5' RACE reads; one entry per CDR3 protein, DNA not given. This table holds about 160,000 distinct CDR3 sequences. Sequences were obtained from blood. Receptor source: a human donor with ulcerative colitis or Crohn's disease, or a healthy co-twin of an affected twin (not recorded which).

The genes are TRBV18 and TRBJ2-1; TCRdb returns TRBD2, unconfirmable since there is no DNA. CDR3 size: 15 residues. In germline, CDR1 is KGHSH, CDR2 LQKENI. CDR3 region: CASSPTSGRAFEQFF.

The J gene is TRBJ2-2, the V gene TRBV25-1. This CDR3 comprises 16 residues. Germline values: CDR1 MGHDK, CDR2 SYGVNS. Here the CDR3 reads CASSELVPANTGELFF.

J is TRBJ2-7 and V is TRBV10-2. Germline V gene sequence: CDR1 WSHSY, CDR2 SAAADI. This CDR3 contains 15 residues. CDR3 amino acids: CASSESATGAYEQYF.

This chain uses TRBV6-5 with TRBJ2-3; TCRdb reports TRBD2, a call that lacks DNA to check it against. CDR3 size: 19 residues. The germline gives CDR1 MNHEY, CDR2 SVGAGI. CDR3 residues: CASSYSRASGGPSTDTQYF.

The chain links TRBV14 to TRBJ2-7; without DNA, the TCRdb call of TRBD1 cannot be checked. CDR1 SGHDN and CDR2 FVKESK come from the germline V gene. The CDR3 length is 15 residues. CDR3: CASSQAQGTLYEQYF.

This sequence joins TRBV7-2 and TRBJ2-7. Germline values: CDR1 SGHTA, CDR2 FQGNSA. CDR3 length equals 14 residues. The CDR3 sequence is CASSLSSGPYEQYF.

The V call is TRBV5-1, the J call TRBJ2-5; TCRdb selects TRBD2, and the lack of DNA leaves this call unchecked. The length of the CDR3 is 16 residues. Germline V gives CDR1 SGHRS, CDR2 YFSETQ. The CDR3 sequence: CASSLVAAGGAETQYF.

The V call is TRBV7-2, the J call TRBJ2-7. Germline-derived CDR1 and CDR2 are SGHTA and FQGNSA. There are 14 residues in the CDR3. This chain's CDR3 is CASSFAGSSYEQYF.

This chain uses TRBV6-1 with TRBJ1-6; checking the TCRdb D call of TRBD1 is not possible without DNA. The germline V gene has CDR1 MNHNS and CDR2 SASEGT. The CDR3 extends over 16 amino acids. CDR3: CASSRQQGSGNSPLHF.

This chain joins TRBV5-1 and TRBJ2-7; TCRdb reports TRBD1, a call that lacks DNA to check it against. The CDR3 totals 15 residues. From germline, CDR1 is SGHRS and CDR2 YFSETQ. CDR3: CASSPTTGGLHEQYF.

The rearrangement uses TRBV5-1 and TRBJ2-1; TCRdb lists TRBD1, though no DNA is available to test this call. The CDR3 spans 16 residues. Germline CDR1 SGHRS, CDR2 YFSETQ. The CDR3 spells CASSLDPGQGWNEQFF. Complete variable domain (other parts from reference TRBV5-1 and TRBJ2-1): KAGVTQTPRYLIKTRGQQVTLSCSPISGHRSVSWYQQTPGQGLQFLFEYFSETQRNKGNFPGRFSGRQFSNSRSEMNVSTLELGDSALYLCASSLDPGQGWNEQFFGPGTRLTVL.

The rearrangement links TRBV29-1 to TRBJ1-2. The CDR3 runs to 12 residues. Per the germline V gene, CDR1 is SQVTM and CDR2 is ANQGSEA. The CDR3 loop is CSVELRSYGYTF.

The CDR3 reads CASSPTRLSSYEQYF. This sequence joins TRBV4-1 and TRBJ2-7; the TCRdb D gene call, TRBD2, has no DNA to confirm it. The CDR3 has 15 residues. In germline, CDR1 is MGHRA, CDR2 YSYEKL.

This chain joins TRBV5-1 and TRBJ2-7; TCRdb's assignment of TRBD2 cannot be checked, as there is no DNA. Germline CDR1 SGHRS, CDR2 YFSETQ. The CDR3 loop spans 15 amino acids. CDR3 loop: CASSFYSSGSYEQYF.

The chain has TRBV11-2 and TRBJ1-5; the TRBD1 assignment by TCRdb is unverifiable without DNA. There are 14 residues in the CDR3. Germline assignment: CDR1 SGHAT and CDR2 FQNNGV. CDR3 protein: CASSPDRDNQPQHF.

This rearrangement joins TRBV10-1 to TRBJ1-5; with no DNA, the TCRdb D assignment of TRBD1 cannot be verified. The CDR3 contains 14 residues. Per germline, CDR1 WNHNN and CDR2 SYGVQD (reference sequence). The CDR3: CASSGGQSNQPQHF.

The rearrangement links TRBV18 to TRBJ1-5. Germline V gives CDR1 KGHSH, CDR2 LQKENI. This CDR3 spans 15 amino acids. The CDR3 spells CASSNDIVLGQPQHF.

The chain joins TRBV7-2 to TRBJ1-1; TCRdb outputs TRBD1, but without DNA this stays unchecked. CDR1 is SGHTA and CDR2 is FQGNSA in the germline V gene. The CDR3 is made up of 14 amino acids. CDR3 amino acids: CASSQSGGYTEAFF. Based on the CDR3 plus reference TRBV7-2 and TRBJ1-1, the full variable domain is GAGVSQSPSNKVTEKGKDVELRCDPISGHTALYWYRQSLGQGLEFLIYFQGNSAPDKSGLPSDRFSAERTGGSVSTLTIQRTQQEDSAVYLCASSQSGGYTEAFFGQGTRLTVV.